A selection of T cell receptor beta chains follows, all from one sample in a study of Ad26.COV2.S vaccination and SARS-CoV-2 variants. Libraries were prepared by immunoSEQ multiplex PCR; TCRdb keeps only in-frame clonotypes and omits some of them. The sample includes 350,000 to 450,000 clones, around 83% seen only once; the top ten take roughly 3.3%. Sequenced material: peripheral blood, taken in a trial of Ad26.COV2.S vaccine versus placebo. The source of these receptors is a person between 18 and 65 years old who received the Ad26.COV2.S COVID-19 vaccine or a placebo. The CDR3 runs from the conserved cysteine through the conserved F or W. The D gene is left open where the match is weak. Clone size appears in some rows only: once, few, many, or a class for an expanded clone.

TRBV10-3	-	TRBJ2-1	TRBD1	CAISADRVVNEQFF	TGTGCCATCAGTGCGGACAGGGTTGTAAATGAGCAGTTCTTC
TRBV7-6	-	TRBJ2-5	TRBD2	CASSFRLASQETQYF	TGTGCCAGCAGCTTCCGACTAGCCTCCCAAGAGACCCAGTACTTC
TRBV3-1/TRBV3-2	-	TRBJ2-1	TRBD1	CASSLRDRYNEQFF	TGTGCCAGCAGCCTAAGGGACAGATACAATGAGCAGTTCTTC
TRBV24-1	-	TRBJ2-4	-	CATSSRRGANIQYF	TGTGCCACCAGTTCTAGACGAGGGGCCAACATTCAGTACTTC
TRBV28	-	TRBJ1-1	TRBD1	CASSEGARGNTEAFF	TGTGCCAGCAGTGAGGGGGCTAGGGGAAACACTGAAGCTTTCTTT
TRBV6-6	-	TRBJ1-5	-	CASAQGLGQPQHF	TGTGCCAGTGCCCAGGGTCTGGGGCAGCCCCAGCATTTT
TRBV18	-	TRBJ1-4	-	CASSLGGTEKLFF	TGTGCCAGCTCGTTAGGGGGAACTGAAAAACTGTTTTTT
TRBV7-9	-	TRBJ1-1	-	CASSLSDTEAFF	TGTGCCAGCAGCCTCTCCGACACTGAAGCTTTCTTT
TRBV4-3	once	TRBJ1-4	-	CASSQVGGAEKLFF	TGCGCCAGCAGCCAAGTTGGCGGGGCTGAAAAACTGTTTTTT
TRBV28	-	TRBJ2-1	TRBD2	CASSSPGTSGSDEQFF	TGTGCCAGCAGTTCCCCTGGAACTAGCGGGAGCGATGAGCAGTTCTTC
TRBV27	-	TRBJ2-7	-	CASSIRSGLYEQYF	TGTGCCAGCAGTATAAGGTCGGGACTCTACGAGCAGTACTTC
TRBV7-6	-	TRBJ2-5	TRBD1	CASSLGPRDRETQYF	TGTGCCAGCAGCTTAGGCCCCAGGGACAGGGAGACCCAGTACTTC
TRBV2	-	TRBJ2-7	-	CASRTIYEQYF	TGTGCCAGCAGGACGATCTACGAGCAGTACTTC